The rows below give T cell receptor beta chains drawn from one sample of a study of OX40 agonist ivuxolimab in advanced cancers. Here immunoSEQ multiplex PCR was the method, and the copy in TCRdb shows in-frame clones only, minus some. The data show 55,000 to 80,000 clones, around 86% seen once. The specimen was CD4+ or CD8+ T cells sorted from blood, collected in a trial of the OX40 agonist ivuxolimab. The receptors stem from an adult with an advanced solid tumor such as melanoma, head and neck, liver or kidney cancer. The CDR3 runs from the conserved cysteine through the conserved F or W. Each record gives: clone size, D gene, J gene, V gene, CDR3 protein, CDR3 DNA. A D gene is named only where the DNA matches it firmly. A clone size is listed for some rows: how often the clone was seen (once, few, many), or a class if it is expanded.

. . TRBJ1-2 TRBV6-5 CASSITGTLYGYTF TGTGCCAGCAGTATAACCGGGACACTCTATGGCTACACCTTC
. TRBD1 TRBJ2-7 TRBV11-1 CASSLGQGPYEQYF TGTGCCAGCAGCTTGGGACAGGGGCCCTACGAGCAGTACTTC
few . TRBJ1-2 TRBV7-2 CASSPRTEGGYTF TGTGCCAGCAGCCCACGGACCGAGGGCGGCTACACCTTC
. . TRBJ1-2 TRBV5-1 CASSSGVPNYGYTF TGCGCCAGCAGCTCAGGGGTCCCTAACTATGGCTACACCTTC
. TRBD2 TRBJ2-4 TRBV11-2 CASSSTSKERSAGGLYF TGTGCCAGCAGCTCCACCTCAAAGGAGCGTTCAGCGGGAGGTTTGTACTTC
. . TRBJ2-3 TRBV4-3 CASSQDRVTDTQYF TGCGCCAGCAGCCAAGACAGGGTAACAGATACGCAGTATTTT
. . TRBJ1-4 TRBV4-3 CASSQDSRGREKLFF TGCGCCAGCAGCCAAGATTCCAGGGGAAGGGAAAAACTGTTTTTT
. . TRBJ2-7 TRBV4-2 CASSRLGSSDEQYF TGTGCCAGCAGCCGACTCGGGAGTTCGGACGAGCAGTACTTC
. . TRBJ2-2 TRBV7-3 CASSSSGVAGELFF TGTGCCAGCAGCTCGTCAGGGGTAGCCGGGGAGCTGTTTTTT
. . TRBJ1-5 TRBV28 CASRSRDTYSNQPQHF TGTGCCAGCAGATCCCGGGACACTTATAGCAATCAGCCCCAGCATTTT
. . TRBJ2-7 TRBV7-5 CARRRDYEQYF TGTGCCAGAAGGCGAGACTACGAGCAGTACTTC
. TRBD2 TRBJ2-7 TRBV7-2 CASSYRLAGAHEQYF TGTGCCAGCAGCTACCGACTAGCGGGAGCACACGAGCAGTACTTC
. TRBD1 TRBJ2-2 TRBV4-3 CASSQGGQGAGELFF TGCGCCAGCAGCCAAGGGGGGCAGGGGGCCGGGGAGCTGTTTTTT
. . TRBJ2-3 TRBV9 CASSAAVVGNTDTQYF TGTGCCAGCAGCGCCGCCGTCGTCGGTAACACAGATACGCAGTATTTT
. TRBD2 TRBJ2-3 TRBV27 CASSTLGLAGSTDTQYF TGTGCCAGCAGTACCCTGGGACTAGCGGGCAGCACAGATACGCAGTATTTT
. TRBD2 TRBJ2-2 TRBV5-1 CASSRTSGNTGELFF TGCGCCAGCAGCAGGACTAGCGGGAACACCGGGGAGCTGTTTTTT
few TRBD2 TRBJ2-1 TRBV30 CAWRGSGRGSNGEQFF TGTGCCTGGAGGGGTAGCGGGAGGGGATCGAATGGTGAGCAGTTCTTC
. . TRBJ1-1 TRBV18 CASSSGGRNTEAFF TGTGCCAGCTCCTCGGGCGGCAGGAACACTGAAGCTTTCTTT
few TRBD2 TRBJ2-5 TRBV11-3 CASSRSGRETQYF TGTGCCAGCAGCCGGAGCGGGAGAGAGACCCAGTACTTC
. . TRBJ2-5 TRBV18 CASSPSQETQYF TGTGCCAGCTCACCATCCCAAGAGACCCAGTACTTC
. . TRBJ1-4 TRBV28 CASSQNTGSLGRKTVF TGTGCCAGCAGCCAGAATACCGGGAGCCTGGGGCGAAAAACTGTTTTT
. . TRBJ1-2 TRBV14 CASSPSSNYGYTF TGTGCCAGCAGCCCCTCATCAAACTATGGCTACACCTTC
. . TRBJ2-7 TRBV27 CASSFEGSYEQYF TGTGCCAGCAGTTTTGAGGGGTCCTACGAGCAGTACTTC
. . TRBJ2-7 TRBV21-1 CASSKGDSRYEQYF TGTGCCAGCAGCAAAGGGGACAGTCGCTACGAGCAGTACTTC
. . TRBJ2-1 TRBV5-1 CASSSGTFEYNEQFF TGCGCCAGCAGCTCGGGGACTTTTGAATACAATGAGCAGTTCTTC
. TRBD2 TRBJ2-3 TRBV19 CASSIASSGRGADTQYF TGTGCCAGTAGTATAGCGAGTAGCGGGAGAGGGGCAGATACGCAGTATTTT
. . TRBJ1-2 TRBV19 CASSITRDNYGYTF TGTGCCAGTAGTATAACCAGGGATAACTATGGCTACACCTTC
. . TRBJ2-1 TRBV9 CASSVGRADSNEQFF TGTGCCAGCAGCGTAGGGAGGGCCGACAGCAATGAGCAGTTCTTC
. . TRBJ2-3 TRBV9 CASSVADFGGGEDTQYF TGTGCCAGCAGCGTAGCCGATTTTGGCGGAGGGGAAGATACGCAGTATTTT
. TRBD2 TRBJ2-1 TRBV11-2 CASSQREGYNEQFF TGTGCCAGCAGCCAGCGGGAGGGTTACAATGAGCAGTTCTTC
. . TRBJ1-1 TRBV16 CASSLKRGRDTEAFF TGTGCCAGCAGCCTTAAAAGGGGCCGGGACACTGAAGCTTTCTTT
. TRBD2 TRBJ2-7 TRBV27 CASSSGLAGVEEQYF TGTGCCAGCAGTTCCGGACTAGCGGGAGTTGAAGAGCAGTACTTC
. . TRBJ2-2 TRBV2 CASSGTTLKELFF TGTGCCAGCAGTGGGACGACCTTGAAGGAGCTGTTTTTT
. . TRBJ1-5 TRBV2 CASSEEGGRNQPQHF TGTGCCAGCAGTGAAGAGGGGGGGCGCAATCAGCCCCAGCATTTT
. . TRBJ1-1 TRBV7-9 CASSSGGYTEAFF TGTGCCAGCAGCTCCGGAGGGTACACTGAAGCTTTCTTT
. . TRBJ2-7 TRBV28 CASRLGTSSYEQYF TGTGCCAGCAGGCTGGGGACAAGCTCCTACGAGCAGTACTTC
. . TRBJ2-2 TRBV28 CASSLFESGDTGELFF TGTGCCAGCAGTTTATTTGAGTCAGGGGACACCGGGGAGCTGTTTTTT
. TRBD2 TRBJ2-6 TRBV25-1 CASNGLAGAGANVLTF TGTGCCAGCAATGGACTAGCGGGAGCTGGGGCCAACGTCCTGACTTTC
. . TRBJ2-6 TRBV27 CASSVGKLQSRANVLTF TGTGCCAGCAGTGTGGGAAAGCTACAAAGTCGGGCCAACGTCCTGACTTTC
. . TRBJ1-1 TRBV5-1 CASSLGAHTEAFF TGCGCCAGCAGCTTGGGTGCACACACTGAAGCTTTCTTT
. TRBD1 TRBJ1-5 TRBV18 CASSDRAGNQPQHF TGTGCCAGCTCAGACAGGGCGGGGAATCAGCCCCAGCATTTT
. TRBD2 TRBJ2-5 TRBV7-3 CASSSGLAGGYQYF TGTGCCAGCAGCTCGGGACTAGCGGGAGGCTACCAGTACTTC